This TCR beta chain was retrieved from a study of shared clonotypes between healthy human individuals. Regarding the study as a whole: Represented genetic and exposure-history diversity was restricted by having few donors.

Each replicate PCR on the sorted subsets used roughly 190 ng DNA (around 30,000 T cell genomes). Assay: immunoSEQ multiplex PCR; the TCRdb copy retains only in-frame clones and omits some. The sample includes about 2 million clones, 90% to 95% seen only once; the top ten take 0.13%. A remark on this clone: Its target is unknown.

The V end was cut by 1 base, the J end by 2 bases, with 7 bases between. The V gene's germline CDR1 is SEHNR and CDR2 FQNEAQ (reference sequence). The CDR3 runs to 14 residues. This receptor was identified in a young man in good health. V usage is TRBV7-9 and J usage is TRBJ2-3; D call uncertain. Sequencing input: naive CD4+ T cells sorted from blood. Subset defined: CD45RA+ positively selected. CDR3 sequence: CASSLDTHTDTQYF. The CDR3 nucleotides read TGTGCCAGCAGCTTAGATACACACACAGATACGCAGTATTTT.